The sequence of this T cell receptor beta chain was determined in a study of response to subunit inactivated influenza vaccine. TCRdb called the RT-PCR reads again in MiXCR, with one record for every CDR3 protein. The profile shows fewer than 800,000 distinct CDR3 sequences, about a sixth of them singletons. V lost 6 bases, J lost 2 bases, and 24 bases lay in between. CDR1 and CDR2 from the germline V gene are DFQATT and SNEGSKA (reference sequence). The CDR3 contains 17 residues. The study's findings and limits: There was a suggestion from the authors that each seasonal influenza vaccination recruits few new T cells.

This clonotype was counted a few times. Its specificity is not known. The chain uses TRBV20-1 and TRBJ2-3, with a possible D match to TRBD1 (6 bases). Sequencing used PBMCs from blood, obtained 11 to 12 days after vaccination. This sequence was found in a man aged 50 to 59 who received an inactivated influenza vaccine. This CDR3 reads CSATAAGSGATTDTQYF. CDR3 in DNA: TGCAGTGCCACTGCGGCGGGTTCAGGGGCGACCACAGATACGCAGTATTTT.